These T cell receptor beta chains were read from a single sample in a study of T-cell memory formation after mild COVID-19. One entry per CDR3 protein results from TCRdb running MiXCR on the 5' RACE reads. The repertoire has fewer than 350,000 distinct CDR3 sequences, approximately 16% of them found once; the top ten carry 20% to 25%. The sample was PBMCs or a T cell subset sorted from them (not recorded which). Every receptor here comes from a man aged 18 to 35 who had mild COVID-19 (a few samples of this study predate the infection). Cell type and time point are not known. CDR3s include the opening cysteine and the closing phenylalanine or tryptophan. Each record gives: clone size, D gene, J gene, V gene, CDR3 DNA, CDR3 protein. A D gene is named only where the DNA matches it firmly. Some rows have no size entry. The others give once, few or many, or a class for an expanded clone.

>-|-|TRBJ2-7|TRBV5-1
TGCGCCAGCAGCTTGAGGCAGGGCTCCTTCTATGGGCAGTACTTC
CASSLRQGSFYGQYF
>few|-|TRBJ2-7|TRBV3-2
TGTGCCAGCAGGTTTCGACTTTACGAGCAGTACTTC
CASRFRLYEQYF
>-|-|TRBJ1-5|TRBV5-1
TGCGCCAGCAGCTTGGAGCCAGGGAAAGGGCAGCCCCAGCATTTT
CASSLEPGKGQPQHF
>few|TRBD2|TRBJ2-5|TRBV20-1
TGCAGTGCTAGGGATACCGGACTAGCGGGGGGAATTGGCCAAGAGACCCAGTACTTC
CSARDTGLAGGIGQETQYF
>few|TRBD1|TRBJ1-2|TRBV4-2
TGTGCCAGCAGTCCAGAAGCCGGGACAGGGGCAAACTATGGCTACACCTTC
CASSPEAGTGANYGYTF
>few|-|TRBJ1-5|TRBV18
TGTGCCAGCTCACCAACCGGACCGGGAGGGCGGCAGCCCCAGCATTTT
CASSPTGPGGRQPQHF
>few|-|TRBJ2-3|TRBV20-1
TGCAGTGCCAGACGCGGGGTAGCTCAGTATTTT
CSARRGVAQYF
>few|TRBD2|TRBJ2-7|TRBV20-1
TGCAGTGCCCTGCCGGGACTAGCGGGGGGTTCCCCCTACGAGCAGTACTTC
CSALPGLAGGSPYEQYF
>many|-|TRBJ1-5|TRBV5-1
TGCGCCAGCAGCTTAACGGGGACTGACTATCAGCCCCAGCATTTT
CASSLTGTDYQPQHF
>-|TRBD2|TRBJ2-1|TRBV9
TGTGCCAGCAGCGCAGGGACTAGCGGGGTTTTAAGCTCCTACAATGAGCAGTTCTTC
CASSAGTSGVLSSYNEQFF
>-|-|TRBJ1-5|TRBV21-1
TGTGCCAGCAGCAAACATTTGAATCAGCCCCAGCATTTT
CASSKHLNQPQHF
>-|-|TRBJ1-1|TRBV20-1
TGCAGTGCTCCTAGGTTAGGGGTAAACACTGAAGCTTTCTTT
CSAPRLGVNTEAFF
>few|-|TRBJ2-5|TRBV7-2
TGTGCCAGCGGGCGGTGGGGGGGCCTCCAAGAGACCCAGTACTTC
CASGRWGGLQETQYF
>few|-|TRBJ2-5|TRBV6-2/TRBV6-3
TGTGCCAGCAGTCCCTCCTATCCGGGGGCCCCCAGTTACTTC
CASSPSYPGAPSYF
>few|-|TRBJ2-5|TRBV18
TGTGCCAGCTCACCACCTTCTGTTCAAGAGACCCAGTACTTC
CASSPPSVQETQYF
>many|-|TRBJ1-5|TRBV3-1
TGTGCCAGCAGCCAAGGGGAGGTCTGGCAGCCCCAGCATTTT
CASSQGEVWQPQHF
>many|-|TRBJ1-6|TRBV5-5
TGTGCCAGCACCAACTATAATTCACCCCTCCACTTT
CASTNYNSPLHF
>few|-|TRBJ1-4|TRBV7-2
TGTGCCAGCAGCTTAGCGCAACCGGGAGTCCAGGGACTGTTTTTT
CASSLAQPGVQGLFF
>few|-|TRBJ2-5|TRBV2
TGTGCCAGCAGCGTAAAAGAGACCCAGTACTTC
CASSVKETQYF
>few|TRBD1|TRBJ2-1|TRBV7-9
TGTGCCAGCAGCTTTGAACCTTCGACAGGGGGTGGCTACAATGAGCAGTTCTTC
CASSFEPSTGGGYNEQFF
>many|-|TRBJ2-5|TRBV19
TGTGCCAGTAGTAGGGGCCGGGGGGCCCAAGAGACCCAGTACTTC
CASSRGRGAQETQYF
>-|-|TRBJ2-3|TRBV12-5
TGTGCTAGTGGTTCCCCCCAGAGTAGCACAGATACGCAGTATTTT
CASGSPQSSTDTQYF
>-|TRBD2|TRBJ2-5|TRBV7-7
TGTGCCAGCAGCTTAGGTAGCGGGGGGGCCGGTGAGACCCAGTACTTC
CASSLGSGGAGETQYF
>many|-|TRBJ2-5|TRBV5-1
TGCGCCAGCAGCTTTTTTGGACCCCAAGAGACCCAGTACTTC
CASSFFGPQETQYF
>-|-|TRBJ2-5|TRBV6-1
TGTGCCAGCAGTGGATCCGATGGGGGTGCGGAGACCCAGTACTTC
CASSGSDGGAETQYF
>few|-|TRBJ1-1|TRBV6-5
TGTGCCAGCAGTTACCGCCGGGGGGGTGACACTGAAGCTTTCTTT
CASSYRRGGDTEAFF
>few|-|TRBJ2-1|TRBV4-2
TGTGCCAGCAGCCAAGATAGGGCCCCAGTAGTATCCCACCAAAGATCCCGTAATGAGCAGTTCTTC
CASSQDRAPVVSHQRSRNEQFF
>-|TRBD2|TRBJ2-1|TRBV7-2
TGTGCCAGCAGCCCTCTAGCGGGGGGGCGCAATGAGCAGTTCTTC
CASSPLAGGRNEQFF
>few|TRBD1|TRBJ1-3|TRBV4-2
TGTGCCAGCAGCCCAGGGGGCCCGGGAAACACCATATATTTT
CASSPGGPGNTIYF
>few|-|TRBJ1-5|TRBV9
TGTGCCAGCGGTTGGGGCGGCAATCAGCCCCAGCATTTT
CASGWGGNQPQHF
>-|-|TRBJ2-6|TRBV7-2
TGTGCCAGCAGCTTCCCCATCTCTGGGGCCAACGTCCTGACTTTC
CASSFPISGANVLTF
>many|TRBD1|TRBJ2-2|TRBV7-6
TGTGCCAGCAGCTTAGAGGCGACAGGGAGTGCGAACACCGGGGAGCTGTTTTTT
CASSLEATGSANTGELFF
>many|-|TRBJ2-7|TRBV9
TGTGCCAGCAGCGCACTCGGCCCGGGGGTTATGGACGAGCAGTACTTC
CASSALGPGVMDEQYF
>-|-|TRBJ2-5|TRBV11-2
TGTGCCAGCAGCGCAGGGGGGACAATCCAAGAGACCCAGTACTTC
CASSAGGTIQETQYF
>-|TRBD2|TRBJ2-2|TRBV5-1
TGCGCCAGCAAGGAGGGAGGGACCGGGGAGCTGTTTTTT
CASKEGGTGELFF
>many|-|TRBJ1-4|TRBV4-3
TGCGCCAGCAGCCGAAGTACGGGGGTTGGACTGTTTTTT
CASSRSTGVGLFF
>many|-|TRBJ2-3|TRBV13
TGTGCCAGCAGCCGGACGGAAGTTAGCACAGATACGCAGTATTTT
CASSRTEVSTDTQYF
>-|-|TRBJ1-1|TRBV7-9
TGTGCCAGCAGCTTTGCTGGGGTCAGCGGCAACCCTGAAGCTTTCTTT
CASSFAGVSGNPEAFF
>few|-|TRBJ2-3|TRBV7-6
TGTGCCAGCAGCACCGGGGCTACAGATACGCAGTATTTT
CASSTGATDTQYF